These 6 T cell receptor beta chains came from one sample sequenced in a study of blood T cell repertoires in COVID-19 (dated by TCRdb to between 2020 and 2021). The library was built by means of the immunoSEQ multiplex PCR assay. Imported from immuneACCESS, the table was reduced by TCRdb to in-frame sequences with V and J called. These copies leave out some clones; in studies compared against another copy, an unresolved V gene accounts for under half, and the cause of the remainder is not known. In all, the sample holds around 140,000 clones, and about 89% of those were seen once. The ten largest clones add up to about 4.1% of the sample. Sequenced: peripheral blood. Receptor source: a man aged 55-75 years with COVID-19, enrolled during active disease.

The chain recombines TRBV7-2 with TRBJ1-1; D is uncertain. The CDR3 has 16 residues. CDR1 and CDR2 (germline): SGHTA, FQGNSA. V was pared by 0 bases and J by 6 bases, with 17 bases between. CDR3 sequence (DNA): TGTGCCAGCAGCTTAGCCTCCGGGAGTTACGGACCTGAAGCTTTCTTT. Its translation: CASSLASGSYGPEAFF.

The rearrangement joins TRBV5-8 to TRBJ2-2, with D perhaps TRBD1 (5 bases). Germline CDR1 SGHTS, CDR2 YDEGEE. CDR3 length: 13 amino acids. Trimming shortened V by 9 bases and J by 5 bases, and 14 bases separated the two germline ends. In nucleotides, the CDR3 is TGTGCCACTAACAGGAGAAAGACCGGGGAGCTGTTTTTT. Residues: CATNRRKTGELFF.

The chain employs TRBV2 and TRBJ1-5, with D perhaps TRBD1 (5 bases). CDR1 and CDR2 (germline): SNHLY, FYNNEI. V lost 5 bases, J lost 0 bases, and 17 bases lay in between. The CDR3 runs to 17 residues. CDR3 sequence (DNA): TGTGCCAGCAGTATCCACAGGAGAAATGATAGCAATCAGCCCCAGCATTTT. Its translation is CASSIHRRNDSNQPQHF.

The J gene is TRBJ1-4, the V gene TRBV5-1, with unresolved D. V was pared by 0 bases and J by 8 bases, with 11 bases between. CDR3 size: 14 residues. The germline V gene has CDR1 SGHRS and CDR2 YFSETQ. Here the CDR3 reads CASSLAGRGEKLFF. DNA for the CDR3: TGCGCCAGCAGCTTGGCCGGGAGAGGCGAAAAACTGTTTTTT.

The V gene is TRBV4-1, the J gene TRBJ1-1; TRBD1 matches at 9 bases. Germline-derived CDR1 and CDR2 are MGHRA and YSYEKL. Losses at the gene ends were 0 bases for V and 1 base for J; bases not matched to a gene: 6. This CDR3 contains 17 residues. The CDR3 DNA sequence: TGCGCCAGCAGCCAAGAGCCGGGACAGGGTGGGAACACTGAAGCTTTCTTT. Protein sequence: CASSQEPGQGGNTEAFF.

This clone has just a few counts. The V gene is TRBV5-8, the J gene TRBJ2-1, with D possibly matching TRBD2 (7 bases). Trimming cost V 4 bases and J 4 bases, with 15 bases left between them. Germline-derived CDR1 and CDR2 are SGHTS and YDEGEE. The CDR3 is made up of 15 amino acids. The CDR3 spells CASSPRGATYNEQFF. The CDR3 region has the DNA TGTGCCAGCAGCCCCCGGGGGGCGACGTACAATGAGCAGTTCTTC. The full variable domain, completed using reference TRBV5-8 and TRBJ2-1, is EAGVTQSPTHLIKTRGQQATLRCSPISGHTSVYWYQQALGLGLQFLLWYDEGEERNRGNFPPRFSGRQFPNYSSELNVNALELEDSALYLCASSPRGATYNEQFFGPGTRLTVL.